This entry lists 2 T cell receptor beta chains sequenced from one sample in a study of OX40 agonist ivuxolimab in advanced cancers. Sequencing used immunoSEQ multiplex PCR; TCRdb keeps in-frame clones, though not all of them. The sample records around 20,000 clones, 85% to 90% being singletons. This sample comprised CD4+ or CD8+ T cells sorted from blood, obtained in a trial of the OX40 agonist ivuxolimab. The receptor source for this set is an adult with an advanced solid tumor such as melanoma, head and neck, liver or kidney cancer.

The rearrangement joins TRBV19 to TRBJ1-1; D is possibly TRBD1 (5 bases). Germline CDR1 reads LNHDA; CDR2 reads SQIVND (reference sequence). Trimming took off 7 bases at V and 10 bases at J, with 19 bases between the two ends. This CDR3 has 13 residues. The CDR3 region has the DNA TGTGCCAGTACCCTGGGGGAGGGTAGGAGAGCTTTCTTT. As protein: CASTLGEGRRAFF.

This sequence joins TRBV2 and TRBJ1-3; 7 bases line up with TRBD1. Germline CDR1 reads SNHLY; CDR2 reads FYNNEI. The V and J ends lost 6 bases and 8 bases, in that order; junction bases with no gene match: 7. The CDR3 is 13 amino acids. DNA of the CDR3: TGTGCCAGCAGGAGATGGCAGGGGGACACCATATATTTT. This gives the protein CASRRWQGDTIYF. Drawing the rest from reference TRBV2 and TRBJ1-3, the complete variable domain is EPEVTQTPSHQVTQMGQEVILRCVPISNHLYFYWYRQILGQKVEFLVSFYNNEISEKSEIFDDQFSVERPDGSNFTLKIRSTKLEDSAMYFCASRRWQGDTIYFGEGSWLTVV.